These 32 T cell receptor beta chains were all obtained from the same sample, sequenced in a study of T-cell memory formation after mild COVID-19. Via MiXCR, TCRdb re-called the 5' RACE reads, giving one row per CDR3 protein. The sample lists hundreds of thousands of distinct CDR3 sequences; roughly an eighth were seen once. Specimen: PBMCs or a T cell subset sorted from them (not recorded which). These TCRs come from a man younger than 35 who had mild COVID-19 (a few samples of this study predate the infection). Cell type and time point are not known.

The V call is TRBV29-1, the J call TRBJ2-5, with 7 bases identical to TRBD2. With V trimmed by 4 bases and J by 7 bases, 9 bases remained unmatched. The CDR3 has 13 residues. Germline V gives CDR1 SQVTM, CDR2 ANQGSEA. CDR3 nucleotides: TGCAGCGTTGCTGGCGGGGGAGACGGGACCCAGTACTTC. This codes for CSVAGGGDGTQYF. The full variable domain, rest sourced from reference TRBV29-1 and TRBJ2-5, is SAVISQKPSRDICQRGTSLTIQCQVDSQVTMMFWYRQQPGQSLTLIATANQGSEATYESGFVIDKFPISRPNLTFSTLTVSNMSPEDSSIYLCSVAGGGDGTQYFGPGTRLLVL.

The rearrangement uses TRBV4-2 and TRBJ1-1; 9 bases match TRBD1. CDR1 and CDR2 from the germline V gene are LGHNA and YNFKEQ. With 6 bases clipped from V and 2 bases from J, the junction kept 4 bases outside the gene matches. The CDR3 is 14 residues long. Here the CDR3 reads CASRSGQGNTEAFF. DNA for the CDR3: TGTGCCAGCAGGTCGGGACAGGGAAACACTGAAGCTTTCTTT.

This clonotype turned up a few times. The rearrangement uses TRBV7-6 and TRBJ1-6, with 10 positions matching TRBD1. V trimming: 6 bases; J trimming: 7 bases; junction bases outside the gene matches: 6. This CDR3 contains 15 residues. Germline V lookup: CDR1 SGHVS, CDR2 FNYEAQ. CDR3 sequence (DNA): TGTGCCAGCAGTTCTGGGGGACAGGGGAATTCACCCCTCCACTTT. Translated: CASSSGGQGNSPLHF.

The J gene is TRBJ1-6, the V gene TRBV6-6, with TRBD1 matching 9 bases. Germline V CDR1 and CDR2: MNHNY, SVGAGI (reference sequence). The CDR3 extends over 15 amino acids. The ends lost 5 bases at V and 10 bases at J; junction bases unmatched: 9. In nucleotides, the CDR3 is TGTGCCAGCAGTGAGCCGGGACAGGGTGACTCACCCCTCCACTTT. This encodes CASSEPGQGDSPLHF.

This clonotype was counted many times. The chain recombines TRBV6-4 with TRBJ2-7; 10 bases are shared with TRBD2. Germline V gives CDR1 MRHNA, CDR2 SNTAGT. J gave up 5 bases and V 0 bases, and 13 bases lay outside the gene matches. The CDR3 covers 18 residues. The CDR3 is CASSDSTASGGLKHEQYV. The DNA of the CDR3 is TGTGCCAGCAGTGACTCGACGGCTAGCGGGGGCCTTAAGCACGAGCAGTACGTC.

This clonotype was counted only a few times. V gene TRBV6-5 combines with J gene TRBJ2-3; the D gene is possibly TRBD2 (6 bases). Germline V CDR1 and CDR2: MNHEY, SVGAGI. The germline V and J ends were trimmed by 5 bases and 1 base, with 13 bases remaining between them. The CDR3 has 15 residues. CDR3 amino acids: CASSPWEAGTDTQYF. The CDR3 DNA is TGTGCCAGCAGTCCCTGGGAGGCTGGCACAGATACGCAGTATTTT.

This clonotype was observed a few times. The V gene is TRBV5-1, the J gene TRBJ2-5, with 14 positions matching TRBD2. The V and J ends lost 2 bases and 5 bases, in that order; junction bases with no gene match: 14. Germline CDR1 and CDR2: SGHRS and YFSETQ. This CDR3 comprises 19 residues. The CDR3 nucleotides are TGCGCCAGCAGCTTAGGGACTAGCGGGGGAACCGACATTCGGGAGACCCAGTACTTC. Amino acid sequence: CASSLGTSGGTDIRETQYF.

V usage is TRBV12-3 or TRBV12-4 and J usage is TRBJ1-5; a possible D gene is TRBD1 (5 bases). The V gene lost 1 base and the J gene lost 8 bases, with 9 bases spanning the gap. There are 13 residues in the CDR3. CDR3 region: CASSLGGDKPQHF. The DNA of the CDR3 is TGTGCCAGCAGTTTAGGGGGGGATAAGCCCCAGCATTTT.

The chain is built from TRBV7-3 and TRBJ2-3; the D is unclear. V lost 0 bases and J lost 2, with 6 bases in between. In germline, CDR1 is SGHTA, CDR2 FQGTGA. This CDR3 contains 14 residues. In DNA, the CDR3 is TGTGCCAGCAGCTTAACAGCAGACACAGATACGCAGTATTTT. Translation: CASSLTADTDTQYF.

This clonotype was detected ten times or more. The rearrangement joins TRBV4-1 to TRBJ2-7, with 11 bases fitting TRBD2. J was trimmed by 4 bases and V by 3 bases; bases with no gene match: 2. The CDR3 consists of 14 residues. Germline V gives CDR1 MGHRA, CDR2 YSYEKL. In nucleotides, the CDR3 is TGCGCCAGCAGCCAGACTAGCGGGGTTTACGAGCAGTACTTC. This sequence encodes CASSQTSGVYEQYF.

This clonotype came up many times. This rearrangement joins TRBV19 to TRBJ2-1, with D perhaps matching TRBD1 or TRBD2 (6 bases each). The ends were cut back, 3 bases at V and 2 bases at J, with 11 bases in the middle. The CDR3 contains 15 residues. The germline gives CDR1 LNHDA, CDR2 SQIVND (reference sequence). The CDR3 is CASSIEGGAYNEQFF. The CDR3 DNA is TGTGCCAGTAGTATTGAGGGGGGCGCCTACAATGAGCAGTTCTTC.

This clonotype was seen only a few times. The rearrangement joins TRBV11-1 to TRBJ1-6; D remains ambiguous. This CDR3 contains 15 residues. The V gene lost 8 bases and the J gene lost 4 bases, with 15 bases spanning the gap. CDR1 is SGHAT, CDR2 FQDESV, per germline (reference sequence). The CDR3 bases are TGTGCCAGCGGCACCGACGGAGCGTATAATTCACCCCTCCACTTT. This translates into CASGTDGAYNSPLHF.

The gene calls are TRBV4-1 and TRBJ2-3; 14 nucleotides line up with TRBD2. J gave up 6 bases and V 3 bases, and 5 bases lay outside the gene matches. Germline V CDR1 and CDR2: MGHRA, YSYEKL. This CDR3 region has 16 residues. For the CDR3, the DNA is TGCGCCAGCAGCCAGACTAGCGGGAGGGCCTTCGATACGCAGTATTTT. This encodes CASSQTSGRAFDTQYF.

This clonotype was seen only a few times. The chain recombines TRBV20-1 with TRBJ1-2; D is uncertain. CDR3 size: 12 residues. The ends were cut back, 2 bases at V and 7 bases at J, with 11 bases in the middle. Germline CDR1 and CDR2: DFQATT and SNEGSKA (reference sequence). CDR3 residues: CSARKGSRGYTF. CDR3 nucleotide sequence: TGCAGTGCTAGAAAAGGATCTCGTGGCTACACCTTC.

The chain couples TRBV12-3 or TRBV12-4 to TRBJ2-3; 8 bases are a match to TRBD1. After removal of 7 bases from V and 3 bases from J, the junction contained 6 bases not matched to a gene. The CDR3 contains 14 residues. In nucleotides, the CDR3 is TGTGCCAGCACCCCGCAGGGGGCTACAGATACGCAGTATTTT. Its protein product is CASTPQGATDTQYF.

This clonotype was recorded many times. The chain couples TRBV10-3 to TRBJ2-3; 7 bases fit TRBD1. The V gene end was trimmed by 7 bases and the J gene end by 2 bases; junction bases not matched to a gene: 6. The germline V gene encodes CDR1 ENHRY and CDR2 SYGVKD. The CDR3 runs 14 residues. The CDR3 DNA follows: TGTGCCATCACCCCGGGACAGTCCACAGATACGCAGTATTTT. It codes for CAITPGQSTDTQYF.

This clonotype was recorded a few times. CDR3 sequence (DNA): TGTGCCAGCAGCTCGGACAGGGACCCCTACGAGCAGTACGTC. It yields the protein CASSSDRDPYEQYV. V and J are TRBV13 and TRBJ2-7, with 8 bases fitting TRBD1. Trimming took 4 bases from V and 2 from J; bases not matched to a gene: 4. Germline CDR1 and CDR2: PRHDT and FYEKMQ (reference sequence). CDR3 length: 14 residues.

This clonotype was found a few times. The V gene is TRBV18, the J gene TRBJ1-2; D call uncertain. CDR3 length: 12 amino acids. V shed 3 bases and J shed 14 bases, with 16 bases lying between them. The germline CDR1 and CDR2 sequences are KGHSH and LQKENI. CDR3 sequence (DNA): TGTGCCAGCTCACCCGGCTCAGTTTTGGGGACCTTC. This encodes CASSPGSVLGTF.

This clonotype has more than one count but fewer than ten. The CDR3 here is CASSQAGDSPLHF. CDR3 nucleotides: TGTGCCAGCAGCCAGGCTGGAGATTCACCCCTCCACTTT. The chain links TRBV7-3 to TRBJ1-6; D unresolved. V dropped 5 bases and J dropped 8 bases, with 10 bases sitting between them. Germline values: CDR1 SGHTA, CDR2 FQGTGA. CDR3 length equals 13 residues.

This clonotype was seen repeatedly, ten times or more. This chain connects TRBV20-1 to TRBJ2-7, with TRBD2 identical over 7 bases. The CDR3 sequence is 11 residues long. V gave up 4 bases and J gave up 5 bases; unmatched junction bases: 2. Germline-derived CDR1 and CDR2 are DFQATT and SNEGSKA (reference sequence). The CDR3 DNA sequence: TGCAGTGCTAAGGGAGGGAACGAGCAGTACGTC. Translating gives CSAKGGNEQYV.

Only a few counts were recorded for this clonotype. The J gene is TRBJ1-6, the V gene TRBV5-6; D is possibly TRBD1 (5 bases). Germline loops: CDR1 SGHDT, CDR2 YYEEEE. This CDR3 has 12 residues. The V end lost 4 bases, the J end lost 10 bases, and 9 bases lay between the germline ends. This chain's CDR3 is CASSRRDSPLHF. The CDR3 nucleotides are TGTGCCAGCAGCCGCAGGGACTCACCCCTCCACTTT.

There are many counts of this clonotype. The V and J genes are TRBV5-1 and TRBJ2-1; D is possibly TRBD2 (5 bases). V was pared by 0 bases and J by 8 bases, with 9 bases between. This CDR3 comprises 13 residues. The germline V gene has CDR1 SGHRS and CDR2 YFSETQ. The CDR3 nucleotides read TGCGCCAGCAGCTTGGCTGGGAGCGATGAGCAGTTCTTC. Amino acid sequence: CASSLAGSDEQFF.

CDR3 sequence (DNA): TGCGCCAGCAGCTTGGTGGGGGCGCCTCGTGGCTACACCTTC. Amino acids: CASSLVGAPRGYTF. This chain joins TRBV5-1 and TRBJ1-2, with D possibly TRBD1 on 6 matching bases. The CDR3 spans 14 residues. Trimming shortened V by 0 bases and J by 7 bases, and 13 bases separated the two germline ends. Germline V gene data show CDR1 as SGHRS and CDR2 as YFSETQ.

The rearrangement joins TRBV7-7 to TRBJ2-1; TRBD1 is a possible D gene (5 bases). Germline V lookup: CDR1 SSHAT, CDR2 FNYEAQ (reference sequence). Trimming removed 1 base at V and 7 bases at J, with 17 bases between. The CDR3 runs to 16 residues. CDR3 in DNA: TGTGCCAGCAGCTTAGTGGTTGGGGCCAAGGGAAATGAGCAGTTCTTC. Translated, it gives CASSLVVGAKGNEQFF. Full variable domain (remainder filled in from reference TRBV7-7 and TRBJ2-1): GAGVSQSPRYKVTKRGQDVTLRCDPISSHATLYWYQQALGQGPEFLTYFNYEAQPDKSGLPSDRFSAERPEGSISTLTIQRTEQRDSAMYRCASSLVVGAKGNEQFFGPGTRLTVL.

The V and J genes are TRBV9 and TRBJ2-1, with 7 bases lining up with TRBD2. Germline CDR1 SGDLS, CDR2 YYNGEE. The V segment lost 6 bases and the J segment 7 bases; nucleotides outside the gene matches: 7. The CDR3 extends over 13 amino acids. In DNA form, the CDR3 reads TGTGCCAGCAATAGCTGGGGAGGGAATGAGCAGTTCTTC. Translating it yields CASNSWGGNEQFF.

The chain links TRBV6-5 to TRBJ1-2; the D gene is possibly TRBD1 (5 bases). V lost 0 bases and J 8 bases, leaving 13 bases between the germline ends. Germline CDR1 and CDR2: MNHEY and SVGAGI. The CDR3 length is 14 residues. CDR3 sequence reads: CASSYSARAGGYTF. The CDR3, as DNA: TGTGCCAGCAGTTACTCAGCCAGGGCAGGAGGCTACACCTTC.

CDR3 in DNA: TGCAGTGCTAGTGGTCTGGAAGGGACAGATACGCAGTATTTT. Encoded protein: CSASGLEGTDTQYF. The V gene is TRBV20-1, the J gene TRBJ2-3; D gene uncertain. This CDR3 is built from 14 residues. Germline loops: CDR1 DFQATT, CDR2 SNEGSKA (reference sequence). V was pared by 3 bases and J by 3 bases, with 13 bases between.

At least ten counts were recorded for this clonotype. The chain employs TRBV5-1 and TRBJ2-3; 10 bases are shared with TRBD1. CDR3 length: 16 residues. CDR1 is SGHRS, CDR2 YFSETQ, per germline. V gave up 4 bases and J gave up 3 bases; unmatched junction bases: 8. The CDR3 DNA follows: TGCGCCAGCAGCCAACGACAGGGGGCCGGGACAGATACGCAGTATTTT. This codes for CASSQRQGAGTDTQYF.

CDR3 bases: TGCAGTGCTAGTTGGGGTTCGTACGAGCAGTACTTC. It codes for CSASWGSYEQYF. The rearrangement uses TRBV20-1 and TRBJ2-7; no reliable D call. CDR3 size: 12 residues. V lost 3 bases and J 4 bases, leaving 10 bases between the germline ends. The V gene's germline CDR1 is DFQATT and CDR2 SNEGSKA (reference sequence).

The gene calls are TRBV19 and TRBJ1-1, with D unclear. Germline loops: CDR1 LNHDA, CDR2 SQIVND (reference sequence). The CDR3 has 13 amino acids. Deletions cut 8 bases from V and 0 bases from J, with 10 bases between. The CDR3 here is CASGQTVNTEAFF. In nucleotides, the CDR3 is TGTGCCAGTGGTCAGACTGTGAACACTGAAGCTTTCTTT.

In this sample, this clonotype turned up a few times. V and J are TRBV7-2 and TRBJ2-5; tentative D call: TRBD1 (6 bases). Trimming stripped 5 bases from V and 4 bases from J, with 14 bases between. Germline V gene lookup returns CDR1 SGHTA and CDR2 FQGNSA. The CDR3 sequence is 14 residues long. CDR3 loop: CASSEQGRGETQYF. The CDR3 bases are TGTGCCAGCAGCGAACAGGGTCGCGGAGAGACCCAGTACTTC.

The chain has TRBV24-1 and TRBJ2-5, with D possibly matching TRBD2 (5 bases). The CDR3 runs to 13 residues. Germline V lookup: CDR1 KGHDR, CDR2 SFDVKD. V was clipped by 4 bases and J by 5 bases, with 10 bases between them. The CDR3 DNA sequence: TGTGCCACCAGTGAGTTAGCGTTGGAGACCCAGTACTTC. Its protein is CATSELALETQYF.